These T cell receptor beta chains were read from a single sample in a study of vaccination effects on CD4 cells after COVID-19. Their antigens remain unidentified. Clones were sequenced by immunoSEQ multiplex PCR, and TCRdb holds only the in-frame ones, with some missing. The table includes 25,000 to 30,000 clones, around 75% detected once. Source: CD4+ T cells from PBMCs cultured with HCoV-229E spike peptides, taken after COVID-19 vaccination. The receptors were sampled from a human donor who received a COVID-19 vaccine. Each CDR3 is given with its conserved first and last residue. A D gene is named only where the DNA matches it firmly. Clone size is not always given. Where it is, it says once, few, many or a class for expanded clones.

j_call v_call clone_size d_call cdr3_aa cdr3_nt
TRBJ1-1 TRBV27 once . CASSSLGGIAEAFF TGTGCCAGCAGCTCGTTGGGGGGAATCGCTGAAGCTTTCTTT
TRBJ1-1 TRBV5-4 . TRBD1 CASSRQGLEMNTEAFF TGTGCCAGCAGCCGACAGGGTTTGGAGATGAACACTGAAGCTTTCTTT
TRBJ2-3 TRBV5-6 few . CASSNAGGRSDTQYF TGTGCCAGCAGTAATGCAGGGGGGCGTTCGGATACGCAGTATTTT
TRBJ1-5 TRBV28 . TRBD1 CASKPRTGRNQPQHF TGTGCCAGCAAACCTAGGACAGGGCGCAATCAGCCCCAGCATTTT
TRBJ1-1 TRBV7-9 . TRBD1 CASSLVPGQGLNTEAFF TGTGCCAGCAGCTTAGTCCCGGGACAGGGCCTGAACACTGAAGCTTTCTTT
TRBJ1-1 TRBV30 . . CAWTLGLGTEAFF TGTGCCTGGACCTTGGGCTTGGGCACTGAAGCTTTCTTT
TRBJ1-2 TRBV27 once . CASTKTVAYGYTF TGTGCCAGCACTAAGACAGTCGCGTATGGCTACACCTTC
TRBJ1-2 TRBV5-1 . . CASSHGLEWGYGYTF TGCGCCAGCAGCCACGGACTGGAGTGGGGCTATGGCTACACCTTC
TRBJ1-5 TRBV6-5 . . CASSYFSNQPQHF TGTGCCAGCAGTTACTTCAGCAATCAGCCCCAGCATTTT
TRBJ1-5 TRBV7-9 . . CASSLDTGFLYSNQPQHF TGTGCCAGCAGCTTAGATACTGGGTTCTTATATAGCAATCAGCCCCAGCATTTT
TRBJ1-1 TRBV7-2 once TRBD1 CASSPRQGGTEAFF TGTGCCAGCAGCCCTCGACAGGGTGGGACTGAAGCTTTCTTT
TRBJ2-1 TRBV18 . . CASSPSQGFNNEQFF TGTGCCAGCTCACCAAGTCAGGGCTTTAACAATGAGCAGTTCTTC
TRBJ2-7 TRBV29-1 . TRBD1 CSVEGTAYEQYF TGCAGCGTTGAGGGGACAGCCTACGAGCAGTACTTC
TRBJ1-1 TRBV6-1 . . CASSELSTGTEAFF TGTGCCAGCAGTGAATTGTCCACAGGGACTGAAGCTTTCTTT
TRBJ1-1 TRBV10-3 . TRBD1 CAISETGTATTEAFF TGTGCCATCAGTGAGACCGGGACAGCTACTACCGAAGCTTTCTTT
TRBJ1-5 TRBV9 . TRBD1 CASSGGTGGQPQHF TGTGCCAGCAGTGGAGGGACAGGGGGCCAGCCCCAGCATTTT
TRBJ2-7 TRBV7-6 . . CASRSATNPEQYF TGTGCCAGCAGGTCCGCGACAAATCCCGAGCAGTACTTC
TRBJ2-1 TRBV6-5 . . CASRSHGRGGEQFF TGTGCCAGTCGATCCCACGGCAGGGGAGGAGAGCAGTTCTTC